These 29 T cell receptor beta chains came from one sample sequenced in a study of blood T cell repertoires in COVID-19. Only in-frame clones appear in the TCRdb table, and some are missing; sequencing was by immunoSEQ multiplex PCR. The sample shows approximately 200,000 clones, less than 85% of them seen only once. Sequenced sample: PBMCs or T cells enriched from blood (not recorded which). Every receptor here comes from a man aged 60-69 years who had recovered from COVID-19.

This clone appeared a few times. The chain couples TRBV7-3 to TRBJ1-6; 7 bases agree with TRBD1. The CDR3 runs 15 residues. Germline V gives CDR1 SGHTA, CDR2 FQGTGA. Trimming at V came to 4 bases and at J to 6 bases, leaving 6 bases not matched to a gene. CDR3 DNA sequence: TGTGCCAGCAGCTACGGACAGGCCGTTAATTCACCCCTCCACTTT. As protein: CASSYGQAVNSPLHF.

V and J are TRBV14 and TRBJ1-1, with D hard to call. The V end lost 4 bases, the J end lost 7 bases, and 16 bases lay between the germline ends. Germline V CDR1 and CDR2: SGHDN, FVKESK. This CDR3 has 14 residues. Written as DNA, the CDR3 is TGTGCCAGCAGCCCCTCCCTCCTAGGCAGTGAAGCTTTCTTT. Translated: CASSPSLLGSEAFF.

This clone showed up just once. This sequence joins TRBV7-2 and TRBJ2-3; possible D gene TRBD2, 5 bases. V gave up 2 bases and J gave up 0 bases, with 9 bases separating them. Germline V gives CDR1 SGHTA, CDR2 FQGNSA. The CDR3 is made up of 15 amino acids. CDR3 protein: CASSLTGLSTDTQYF. For the CDR3, the DNA is TGTGCCAGCAGCTTAACCGGACTGAGCACAGATACGCAGTATTTT.

The CDR3, as DNA: TGTGCCAGCAGCAAAGGGGGCCGAAACACCATATATTTT. Protein: CASSKGGRNTIYF. The rearrangement joins TRBV21-1 to TRBJ1-3; the table's D call, TRBD1, has no DNA check behind it. TRBV21-1 corresponds to a pseudogene. The CDR3 extends over 13 amino acids.

The rearrangement links TRBV5-1 to TRBJ2-7; 7 bases are shared with TRBD1. Germline lookup yields CDR1 SGHRS and CDR2 YFSETQ. The CDR3 has 15 residues. V was pared by 0 bases and J by 6 bases, with 9 bases of the junction left unmatched. CDR3 sequence (DNA): TGCGCCAGCAGCTTGGTAGTGACAGGGCGCGCCGAGCAGTACTTC. Residues: CASSLVVTGRAEQYF.

This clone showed up just once. CDR3 sequence (DNA): TGTGCCAGCAGCCAAACAACCCAGGGAACCTACGAGCAGTACTTC. It yields the protein CASSQTTQGTYEQYF. The chain links TRBV4-2 to TRBJ2-7, with a possible D match to TRBD1 (5 bases). CDR1 is LGHNA and CDR2 is YNFKEQ in the germline V gene. V lost 2 bases to trimming and J lost 2 bases, with 13 bases between them. This CDR3 contains 15 residues.

V and J are TRBV10-2 and TRBJ2-1; D is unclear. Trimming shortened V by 5 bases and J by 5 bases, and 7 bases separated the two germline ends. The V gene's germline CDR1 is WSHSY and CDR2 SAAADI. The CDR3 runs 12 residues. CDR3 protein: CASSSYNNEQFF. In DNA form, the CDR3 reads TGCGCCAGCAGTTCTTATAACAATGAGCAGTTCTTC.

The CDR3 region is CASKTGGASGRGGYTF. The CDR3 DNA reads as TGCGCCAGCAAAACAGGGGGCGCGTCTGGAAGGGGTGGCTACACCTTC. The rearrangement uses TRBV5-1 and TRBJ1-2; the match to TRBD1 covers 9 bases. V was pared by 6 bases and J by 7 bases, with 16 bases of the junction left unmatched. Germline-derived CDR1 and CDR2 are SGHRS and YFSETQ. CDR3 length equals 16 residues.

This sequence joins TRBV18 and TRBJ2-1; perhaps TRBD2 as D (5 bases). Germline V gene sequence: CDR1 KGHSH, CDR2 LQKENI. The CDR3 totals 17 residues. Deletions cut 2 bases from V and 2 bases from J, with 16 bases between. The CDR3, as DNA: TGTGCCAGCTCACCAATGGAGAGGGTGGGAGCCTACAATGAGCAGTTCTTC. Its translation: CASSPMERVGAYNEQFF.

This clone was seen a few times. At one end, the junction sequence differs from germline, possibly due to a read error. The V and J genes are TRBV7-7 and TRBJ1-5, with TRBD1 matching 8 bases. CDR3 length equals 17 residues. The germline V gene has CDR1 SSHAT and CDR2 FNYEAQ (reference sequence). CDR3 protein: CASSLAPGGYSNQPQHF. CDR3 nucleotides: TGTGCTAGCAGCTTAGCCCCAGGGGGCTATAGCAATCAGCCCCAGCATTTT.

The J gene is TRBJ2-7, the V gene TRBV7-8, with a weak D call TRBD1 (5 bases). The ends were cut back, 2 bases at V and 0 bases at J, with 14 bases in the middle. Per the germline V gene, CDR1 is SGHVS and CDR2 is FQNEAQ. The CDR3 has 16 amino acids. The CDR3 nucleotides are TGTGCCAGCAGCTTAAGTCGTCAGGGTCTCTCCTACGAGCAGTACTTC. This encodes CASSLSRQGLSYEQYF.

The chain employs TRBV19 and TRBJ1-6, with D possibly being TRBD1 (5 bases). Germline CDR1 LNHDA, CDR2 SQIVND (reference sequence). This CDR3 has 15 amino acids. V dropped 4 bases and J dropped 4 bases, with 11 bases sitting between them. CDR3 sequence: CASSSQGTYNSPLHF. CDR3 bases: TGTGCCAGTAGTAGTCAGGGAACATATAATTCACCCCTCCACTTT.

The gene calls are TRBV5-1 and TRBJ2-1; 8 nucleotides align to TRBD1. V shed 0 bases, J shed 3 bases, and the junction held 2 bases outside the gene matches. The CDR3 is 15 residues long. The germline gives CDR1 SGHRS, CDR2 YFSETQ. CDR3 residues: CASSLGQGYYNEQFF. The CDR3 DNA is TGCGCCAGCAGCTTGGGACAGGGGTACTACAATGAGCAGTTCTTC.

V gene TRBV18 combines with J gene TRBJ1-3; D is undetermined. Germline CDR1 is KGHSH and CDR2 is LQKENI. The V and J ends lost 2 bases and 1 base respectively, with 9 bases between them. The CDR3 has 15 amino acids. The CDR3 sequence is CASSPFPGSGNTIYF. The CDR3 bases are TGTGCCAGCTCACCATTCCCGGGGTCTGGAAACACCATATATTTT.

The J gene is TRBJ1-2, the V gene TRBV2, with TRBD1 matching over 7 bases. The CDR3 totals 14 residues. Trimming at V came to 4 bases and at J to 0 bases, leaving 2 bases not matched to a gene. Germline V CDR1 and CDR2: SNHLY, FYNNEI. The CDR3 DNA reads TGTGCCAGCAGTGGACAGGGCCCTAACTATGGCTACACCTTC. Its protein product is CASSGQGPNYGYTF.

V usage is TRBV4-1 and J usage is TRBJ1-3, with a weak D call TRBD1 (6 bases). The V gene lost 0 bases and the J gene lost 4 bases, with 10 bases spanning the gap. Germline V CDR1 and CDR2: MGHRA, YSYEKL. CDR3 length: 15 amino acids. CDR3 in amino acids: CASSQEGAAGNTIYF. DNA for the CDR3: TGCGCCAGCAGCCAAGAGGGGGCGGCGGGAAACACCATATATTTT.

The chain employs TRBV7-8 and TRBJ1-4, with a weak D call TRBD1 (6 bases). The germline CDR1 and CDR2 sequences are SGHVS and FQNEAQ. The CDR3 is made up of 11 amino acids. The CDR3 DNA is TGTCCAACGAGTCAGGGGGAAAAACTGTTTTTT. Its protein is CPTSQGEKLFF. Based on the CDR3 plus reference TRBV7-8 and TRBJ1-4, the full variable domain is GAGVSQSPRYKVAKRGQDVALRCDPISGHVSLFWYQQALGQGPEFLTYFQNEAQLDKSGLPSDRFFAERPEGSVSTLKIQRTQQEDSAVYLCPTSQGEKLFFGSGTQLSVL.

The chain joins TRBV19 to TRBJ2-7; 7 bases are shared with TRBD1. With V trimmed by 5 bases and J by 3 bases, 7 bases remained unmatched. The CDR3 runs 14 residues. Germline V gene data show CDR1 as LNHDA and CDR2 as SQIVND (reference sequence). Written as DNA, the CDR3 is TGTGCCAGTAGTCCACGGGACAGACTCTACGAGCAGTACTTC. Translation gives CASSPRDRLYEQYF.

The chain is built from TRBV4-3 and TRBJ2-1; TRBD2 agrees at 13 bases. The CDR3 sequence is 17 residues long. Germline V lookup: CDR1 LGHNA, CDR2 YSLEER. Trimming at V came to 0 bases and at J to 10 bases, leaving 9 bases not matched to a gene. The CDR3, as DNA: TGCGCCAGCAGCCAAGAACCCACTAGCGGGGGGGCACGGGAGCAGTTCTTC. It encodes CASSQEPTSGGAREQFF.

V and J are TRBV10-2 and TRBJ1-2, with D perhaps matching TRBD1 (6 bases). Germline V lookup: CDR1 WSHSY, CDR2 SAAADI. The V end was cut by 0 bases, the J end by 8 bases, with 25 bases between. The CDR3 has 18 amino acids. The CDR3 DNA follows: TGCGCCAGCAGTGAGTCGGGTTACTATGCAGGGGAAAAGGAAGGCTACACCTTC. Amino acid sequence: CASSESGYYAGEKEGYTF.

For the CDR3, the DNA is TGCAGCGTTGAACGCGGGGCGGACAATGAGCAGTTCTTC. Protein sequence: CSVERGADNEQFF. The V call is TRBV29-1, the J call TRBJ2-1; TRBD2 might be the D (6 bases). V lost 2 bases and J 5 bases, leaving 10 bases between the germline ends. This CDR3 is built from 13 residues. Germline V gene data show CDR1 as SQVTM and CDR2 as ANQGSEA.

The chain links TRBV23-1 to TRBJ1-2; the D is unclear. TRBV23-1 is labeled an ORF, and its function is uncertain. V was shortened by 2 bases and J by 7 bases, with 14 bases between the two germline ends. This CDR3 has 14 residues. CDR3 protein: CASSQQRERFGYTF. For the CDR3, the DNA is TGCGCCAGCAGTCAACAACGGGAAAGGTTTGGCTACACCTTC.

To note about this clone: Other DNA variants within this sample encode the same CDR3. The rearrangement joins TRBV12-3 or TRBV12-4 to TRBJ2-2; D is perhaps TRBD2 (5 bases). Trimming removed 7 bases from V and 5 bases from J, with 8 bases in between. The CDR3 length is 12 residues. The CDR3 is CASTRGTGELFF. The CDR3 DNA sequence: TGTGCCAGCACCCGGGGAACCGGGGAGCTGTTTTTT.

V and J are TRBV7-9 and TRBJ2-3; 10 bases match TRBD2. This CDR3 spans 16 amino acids. With 1 base clipped from V and 2 bases from J, the junction kept 3 bases outside the gene matches. Germline assignment: CDR1 SEHNR and CDR2 FQNEAQ (reference sequence). CDR3 in amino acids: CASSLVSGGLTDTQYF. The CDR3 DNA reads as TGTGCCAGCAGCTTAGTTAGCGGGGGGCTCACAGATACGCAGTATTTT.

This rearrangement joins TRBV13 to TRBJ2-3, with 7 nucleotides matching TRBD1. The CDR3 consists of 14 residues. V trimming: 4 bases; J trimming: 2 bases; junction bases outside the gene matches: 3. Germline CDR1 is PRHDT and CDR2 is FYEKMQ (reference sequence). Here the CDR3 reads CASSSDRTTDTQYF. The CDR3 coding sequence is TGTGCCAGCAGCTCGGACAGGACCACAGATACGCAGTATTTT.

The chain is built from TRBV6-5 and TRBJ1-4, with TRBD1 identical over 9 bases. This CDR3 contains 15 residues. The germline gives CDR1 MNHEY, CDR2 SVGAGI. With 5 bases clipped from V and 6 bases from J, the junction kept 7 bases outside the gene matches. In DNA form, the CDR3 reads TGTGCCAGCAGTCCCGGGGGACAGGGCGATGAAAAACTGTTTTTT. Protein: CASSPGGQGDEKLFF.

V and J are TRBV3-1 (or the pseudogene TRBV3-2) and TRBJ2-2, with a weak D call TRBD1 (6 bases). The germline gives CDR1 LGHDT, CDR2 YNNKEL (reference sequence). The CDR3 sequence is 15 residues long. Trimming shortened V by 0 bases and J by 7 bases, and 12 bases separated the two germline ends. The CDR3 here is CASSQDTGYSGELFF. The CDR3 nucleotides are TGTGCCAGCAGCCAAGACACAGGGTATAGCGGGGAGCTGTTTTTT.

This chain joins TRBV6-5 and TRBJ2-1; 9 positions match TRBD1. The CDR3 covers 15 residues. Germline lookup yields CDR1 MNHEY and CDR2 SVGAGI. After removal of 7 bases from V and 2 bases from J, the junction contained 6 bases not matched to a gene. The CDR3 is CASKTTGGAYNEQFF. CDR3 DNA sequence: TGTGCCAGCAAAACAACAGGGGGCGCCTACAATGAGCAGTTCTTC.

The chain carries TRBV2 and TRBJ1-5, with D perhaps matching TRBD1 (5 bases). Trimming pared 3 bases from V and 0 bases from J, leaving 9 bases between. The germline gives CDR1 SNHLY, CDR2 FYNNEI. There are 15 residues in the CDR3. The CDR3 spells CASSDGTDSNQPQHF. The CDR3 nucleotides are TGTGCCAGCAGTGACGGGACTGATAGCAATCAGCCCCAGCATTTT.